The source of this T cell receptor (beta chain) is a study of PD-L1 blockade in urothelial cancer. Across the study: Atezolizumab, begun by patients in the mid-2010s, was given at 1,200 mg intravenously every 3 weeks. Blood yielded a median of about 140,000 T cells per sample.

The germline V and J ends were trimmed by 6 bases and 7 bases, with 12 bases remaining between them. CDR1 is MDHEN and CDR2 is SYDVKM in the germline V gene. The CDR3 length is 12 residues. Produced via immunoSEQ multiplex PCR; TCRdb's table is partial and in-frame only. The repertoire holds tens of thousands of clones, with about four fifths as singletons. The time point denotes: pretreatment peripheral blood. Sample contribution per patient ranged from 1 to 8, covering pretreatment and on-treatment. The material sequenced was PBMCs, taken around atezolizumab (anti-PD-L1) treatment. V is TRBV28 and J is TRBJ1-1, with D unclear. The clonotype was recovered from a man in his 70s with urothelial cancer. The CDR3 coding sequence is TGTGCCAGCAGAGAGCGGGCCCATGAAGCTTTCTTT. Protein product: CASRERAHEAFF.